This entry is about one TCR beta chain. These data originate in a study of T cell changes during pregnancy in multiple sclerosis. TCRdb keeps only in-frame clones here, not all; method: immunoSEQ multiplex PCR. The sample consists of 75,000 to 100,000 clones, approximately 92% of them appearing once. The CDR3 consists of 12 residues. Between the trimmed V and J ends, which lost 5 bases and 6 bases, there was a span of 11 bases. Germline V gene data show CDR1 as LGHNA and CDR2 as YNFKEQ. Sequencing used peripheral blood, obtained after pregnancy. The J gene is TRBJ2-7, the V gene TRBV4-2, with D perhaps TRBD2 (6 bases). The source of this sequence is a female donor with multiple sclerosis, enrolled in a pregnancy study. The CDR3 spells CASSSAGREQYF. The CDR3 DNA reads as TGTGCCAGCAGCTCCGCGGGGCGCGAGCAGTACTTC.